The 14 T cell receptor beta chains given below trace back to one sample, sequenced in a study of beta chain features in type 1 diabetes. As every portion of the isolated RNA was reverse transcribed, the sequencing read expressed TCRB transcripts. The method was immunoSEQ multiplex PCR; TCRdb's version includes in-frame clones alone and lacks a portion of them. The profile shows hundreds of thousands of clones, over 10% of them singletons. Sequenced: naive CD4+ T cells from blood. These TCRs come from a woman aged 18 to 35 in good health.

CDR3 residues: CASSPRQGPNYGYTF. The CDR3 DNA reads TGTGCCAGTAGTCCACGACAGGGACCCAACTATGGCTACACCTTC. The chain has TRBV19 and TRBJ1-2; 7 bases map to TRBD1. V lost 5 bases, J lost 2 bases, and 8 bases stayed unmatched. The CDR3 runs to 15 residues. Germline CDR1 reads LNHDA; CDR2 reads SQIVND (reference sequence).

This clone has only a few counts. The chain uses TRBV6-6 and TRBJ2-3; D not resolved. Trimming pared 0 bases from V and 4 bases from J, leaving 8 bases between. There are 14 residues in the CDR3. The V gene's germline CDR1 is MNHNY and CDR2 SVGAGI (reference sequence). CDR3 residues: CASSYSKASDTQYF. CDR3 DNA sequence: TGTGCCAGCAGTTACTCGAAGGCTTCAGATACGCAGTATTTT.

This chain links TRBV19 with TRBJ2-1; the D is unclear. The germline gives CDR1 LNHDA, CDR2 SQIVND (reference sequence). With 4 bases removed from V and 3 bases from J, the gap between germline ends came to 10 bases. The CDR3 covers 14 residues. CDR3 loop: CASSTMDRYNEQFF. As DNA, the CDR3 is TGTGCCAGTAGTACCATGGATCGCTACAATGAGCAGTTCTTC. The full variable domain, its missing parts supplied by reference TRBV19 and TRBJ2-1, is DGGITQSPKYLFRKEGQNVTLSCEQNLNHDAMYWYRQDPGQGLRLIYYSQIVNDFQKGDIAEGYSVSREKKESFPLTVTSAQKNPTAFYLCASSTMDRYNEQFFGPGTRLTVL.

The J gene is TRBJ2-3, the V gene TRBV7-9, with 7 bases identical to TRBD2. The germline CDR1 and CDR2 sequences are SEHNR and FQNEAQ (reference sequence). The CDR3 length is 14 residues. Trimming removed 2 bases from V and 6 bases from J; junction bases left unmatched: 5. CDR3 sequence: CASSLLAASDTQYF. DNA for the CDR3: TGTGCCAGCAGCTTACTAGCGGCAAGTGATACGCAGTATTTT.

The chain links TRBV15 to TRBJ2-7; no clear D. This CDR3 comprises 12 residues. Trimming took off 1 base at V and 4 bases at J, with 5 bases between the two ends. Germline V gives CDR1 LNHNV, CDR2 YYDKDF (reference sequence). The CDR3 is CATSRVGYEQYF. The CDR3 DNA reads TGTGCCACCAGCAGAGTCGGTTACGAGCAGTACTTC.

This clone was counted only a few times. The J gene is TRBJ2-7, the V gene TRBV18; 8 bases line up with TRBD2. Germline V gene sequence: CDR1 KGHSH, CDR2 LQKENI. The V gene end was trimmed by 3 bases and the J gene end by 4 bases; junction bases not matched to a gene: 5. The CDR3 is 14 amino acids. Written as DNA, the CDR3 is TGTGCCAGCTCACCGGGAGCGGGGGTTTACGAGCAGTACGTC. It specifies CASSPGAGVYEQYV.

This clone showed up just a few times. V gene TRBV5-4 combines with J gene TRBJ1-6; D is unclear. The CDR3 extends over 14 amino acids. Germline V gives CDR1 SGHNT, CDR2 YYREEE (reference sequence). V lost 0 bases and J lost 10, with 11 bases in between. CDR3 nucleotide sequence: TGTGCCAGCAGCTTGGTGGCTAACAGATCACCCCTCCACTTT. It encodes CASSLVANRSPLHF.

The chain recombines TRBV25-1 with TRBJ1-2; 9 bases line up with TRBD1. Trimming cost V 5 bases and J 2 bases; bases outside gene matches: 3. The germline CDR1 and CDR2 sequences are MGHDK and SYGVNS. The CDR3 consists of 14 residues. Here the CDR3 DNA reads TGTGCCAGCAGTAATACAGGGGGCAACTATGGCTACACCTTC. Translating gives CASSNTGGNYGYTF.

This clone was observed a single time. The rearrangement joins TRBV5-4 to TRBJ2-5; 8 nucleotides agree with TRBD2. With 0 bases clipped from V and 3 bases from J, the junction kept 10 bases outside the gene matches. The germline V gene has CDR1 SGHNT and CDR2 YYREEE (reference sequence). CDR3 size: 17 residues. In nucleotides, the CDR3 is TGTGCCAGCAGCTTGGCAGGGCGGGGGGCAACGAAAGAGACCCAGTACTTC. It translates to CASSLAGRGATKETQYF.

This clone was seen only a few times. J is TRBJ2-2 and V is TRBV9; D tentatively reads TRBD1 or TRBD2 (5 bases each). From germline, CDR1 is SGDLS and CDR2 YYNGEE. The CDR3 totals 14 residues. V lost 7 bases, J lost 4 bases, and 14 bases lay in between. CDR3 nucleotides: TGTGCCAGCCGATGGGACCCCAGCACCGGGGAGCTGTTTTTT. Amino acid sequence: CASRWDPSTGELFF. The full variable domain, in which reference TRBV9 and TRBJ2-2 provide the parts outside the CDR3, is DSGVTQTPKHLITATGQRVTLRCSPRSGDLSVYWYQQSLDQGLQFLIQYYNGEERAKGNILERFSAQQFPDLHSELNLSSLELGDSALYFCASRWDPSTGELFFGEGSRLTVL.

V usage is TRBV7-9 and J usage is TRBJ2-7, with TRBD2 as a possible D gene (5 bases). The CDR3 totals 17 residues. Trimming took off 3 bases at V and 3 bases at J, with 21 bases between the two ends. Germline V gene lookup returns CDR1 SEHNR and CDR2 FQNEAQ (reference sequence). The CDR3 here is CASSFHRTDSAHYEQYV. CDR3 in DNA: TGTGCCAGCAGCTTTCACAGAACGGACTCGGCCCACTACGAGCAGTACGTC.

The chain has TRBV25-1 and TRBJ1-6; D perhaps matches TRBD1 (5 bases). Trimming removed 10 bases at V and 11 bases at J, with 18 bases between. CDR1 and CDR2 from the germline V gene are MGHDK and SYGVNS. This CDR3 spans 13 amino acids. The CDR3 reads CATQGSIQTPLHF. The CDR3 nucleotides read TGTGCCACCCAGGGATCTATTCAAACACCCCTCCACTTT.

The rearrangement uses TRBV27 and TRBJ1-2; tentatively, D is TRBD1 (5 bases). From germline, CDR1 is MNHEY and CDR2 SMNVEV (reference sequence). The germline V and J ends were trimmed by 5 bases and 4 bases, with 14 bases remaining between them. The CDR3 totals 14 residues. CDR3 coding DNA: TGTGCCAGCAGTAGGGGCATACCGCTCTATGGCTACACCTTC. It specifies CASSRGIPLYGYTF.

The V call is TRBV18, the J call TRBJ2-7; 8 bases are shared with TRBD1. V shed 5 bases and J 0 bases; nucleotides not matched to a gene: 3. The germline V gene has CDR1 KGHSH and CDR2 LQKENI. This CDR3 is built from 14 residues. CDR3 coding DNA: TGTGCCAGCTCATGGGACAGGAACTCCTACGAGCAGTACTTC. Its translation: CASSWDRNSYEQYF.